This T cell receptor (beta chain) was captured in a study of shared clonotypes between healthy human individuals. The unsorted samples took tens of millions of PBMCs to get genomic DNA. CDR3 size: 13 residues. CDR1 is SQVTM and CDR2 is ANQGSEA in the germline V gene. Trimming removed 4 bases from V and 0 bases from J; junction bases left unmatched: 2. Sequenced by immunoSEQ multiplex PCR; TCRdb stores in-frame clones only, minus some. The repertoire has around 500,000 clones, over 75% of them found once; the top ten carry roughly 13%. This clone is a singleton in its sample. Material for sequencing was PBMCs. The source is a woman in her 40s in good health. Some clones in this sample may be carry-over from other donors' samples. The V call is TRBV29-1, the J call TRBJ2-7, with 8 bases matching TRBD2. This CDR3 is CSVGGGPSYEQYF. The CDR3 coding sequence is TGCAGCGTTGGCGGGGGGCCCTCCTACGAGCAGTACTTC.